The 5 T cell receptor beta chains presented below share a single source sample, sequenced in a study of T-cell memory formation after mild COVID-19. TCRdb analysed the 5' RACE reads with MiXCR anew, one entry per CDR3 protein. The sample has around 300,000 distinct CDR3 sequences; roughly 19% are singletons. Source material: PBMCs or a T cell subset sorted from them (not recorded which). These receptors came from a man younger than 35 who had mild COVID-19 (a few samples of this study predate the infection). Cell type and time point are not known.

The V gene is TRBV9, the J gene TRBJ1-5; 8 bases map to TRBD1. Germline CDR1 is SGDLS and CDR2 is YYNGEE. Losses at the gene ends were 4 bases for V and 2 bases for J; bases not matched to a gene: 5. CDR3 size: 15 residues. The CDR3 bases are TGTGCCAGCAGCTCCACGGGACAGGGCAATCAGCCCCAGCATTTT. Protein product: CASSSTGQGNQPQHF.

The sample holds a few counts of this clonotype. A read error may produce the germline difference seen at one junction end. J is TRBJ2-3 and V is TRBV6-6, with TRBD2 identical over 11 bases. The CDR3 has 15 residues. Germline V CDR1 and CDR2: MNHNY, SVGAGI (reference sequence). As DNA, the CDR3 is TGTGCCAGCAGCCTACTAGCGGGGGCCACACATACGCAGTATTTT. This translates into CASSLLAGATHTQYF.

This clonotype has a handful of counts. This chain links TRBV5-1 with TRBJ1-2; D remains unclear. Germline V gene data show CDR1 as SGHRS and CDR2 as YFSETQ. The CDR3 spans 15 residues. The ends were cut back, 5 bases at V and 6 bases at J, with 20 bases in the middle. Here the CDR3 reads CASRAAAVVMDGYTF. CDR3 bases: TGCGCCAGCAGAGCCGCCGCAGTCGTTATGGATGGCTACACCTTC.

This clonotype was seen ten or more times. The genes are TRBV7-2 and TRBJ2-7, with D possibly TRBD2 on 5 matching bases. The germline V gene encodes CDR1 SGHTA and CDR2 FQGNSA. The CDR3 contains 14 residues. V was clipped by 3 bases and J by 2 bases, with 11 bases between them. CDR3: CASSFLAGPYEQYF. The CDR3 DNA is TGTGCCAGCAGCTTTCTAGCAGGTCCCTACGAGCAGTACTTC. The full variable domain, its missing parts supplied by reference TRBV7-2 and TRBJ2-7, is GAGVSQSPSNKVTEKGKDVELRCDPISGHTALYWYRQSLGQGLEFLIYFQGNSAPDKSGLPSDRFSAERTGGSVSTLTIQRTQQEDSAVYLCASSFLAGPYEQYFGPGTRLTVT.

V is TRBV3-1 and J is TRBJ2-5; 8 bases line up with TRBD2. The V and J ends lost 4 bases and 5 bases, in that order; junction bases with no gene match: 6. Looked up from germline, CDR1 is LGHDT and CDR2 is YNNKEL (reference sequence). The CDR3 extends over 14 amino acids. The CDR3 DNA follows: TGTGCCAGCAGCCCGTCGGGGGGGGTCGAGACCCAGTACTTC. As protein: CASSPSGGVETQYF.